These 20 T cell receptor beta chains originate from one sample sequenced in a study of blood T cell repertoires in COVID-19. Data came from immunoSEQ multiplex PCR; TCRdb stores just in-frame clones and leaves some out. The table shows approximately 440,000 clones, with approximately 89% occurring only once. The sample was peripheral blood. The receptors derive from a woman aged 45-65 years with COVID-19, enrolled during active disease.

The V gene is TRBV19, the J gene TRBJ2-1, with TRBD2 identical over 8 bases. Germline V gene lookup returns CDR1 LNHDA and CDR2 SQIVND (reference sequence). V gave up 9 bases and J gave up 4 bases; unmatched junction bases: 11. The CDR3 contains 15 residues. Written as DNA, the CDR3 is TGTGCCAGCCGGAGTGAGGGACTAGGTTACAATGAGCAGTTCTTC. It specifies CASRSEGLGYNEQFF.

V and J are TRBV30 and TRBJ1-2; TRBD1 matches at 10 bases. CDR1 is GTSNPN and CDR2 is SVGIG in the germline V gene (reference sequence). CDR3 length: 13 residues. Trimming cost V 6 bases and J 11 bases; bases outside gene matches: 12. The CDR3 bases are TGTGCCTGTGGGGCATGGGACAGGGGTTGGTACACCTTC. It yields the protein CACGAWDRGWYTF.

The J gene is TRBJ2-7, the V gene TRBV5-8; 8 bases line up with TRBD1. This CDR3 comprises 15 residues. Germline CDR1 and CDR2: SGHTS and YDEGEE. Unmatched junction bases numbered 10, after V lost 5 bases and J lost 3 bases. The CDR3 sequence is CASRSARDRFYEQYF. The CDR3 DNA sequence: TGTGCCAGCAGATCCGCCAGGGACAGGTTCTACGAGCAGTACTTC.

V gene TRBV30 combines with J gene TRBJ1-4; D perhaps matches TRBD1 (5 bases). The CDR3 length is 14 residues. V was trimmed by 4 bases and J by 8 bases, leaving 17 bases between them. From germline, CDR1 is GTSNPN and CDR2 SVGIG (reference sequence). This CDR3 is CAWTMGTLGEKLFF. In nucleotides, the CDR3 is TGTGCCTGGACCATGGGGACTTTGGGGGAAAAACTGTTTTTT.

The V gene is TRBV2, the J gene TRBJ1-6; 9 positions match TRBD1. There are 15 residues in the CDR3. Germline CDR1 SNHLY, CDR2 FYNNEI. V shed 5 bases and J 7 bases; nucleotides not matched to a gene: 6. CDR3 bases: TGTGCCAGCAGTTACAGGGGGCCGGAGAATTCACCCCTCCACTTT. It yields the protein CASSYRGPENSPLHF. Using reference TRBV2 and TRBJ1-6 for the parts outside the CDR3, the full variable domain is EPEVTQTPSHQVTQMGQEVILRCVPISNHLYFYWYRQILGQKVEFLVSFYNNEISEKSEIFDDQFSVERPDGSNFTLKIRSTKLEDSAMYFCASSYRGPENSPLHFGNGTRLTVT.

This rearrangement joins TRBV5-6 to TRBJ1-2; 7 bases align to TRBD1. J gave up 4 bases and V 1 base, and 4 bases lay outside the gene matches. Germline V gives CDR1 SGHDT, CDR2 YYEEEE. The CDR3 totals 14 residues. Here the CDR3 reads CASSLFGQAYGYTF. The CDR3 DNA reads TGTGCCAGCAGCTTGTTTGGACAGGCCTATGGCTACACCTTC.

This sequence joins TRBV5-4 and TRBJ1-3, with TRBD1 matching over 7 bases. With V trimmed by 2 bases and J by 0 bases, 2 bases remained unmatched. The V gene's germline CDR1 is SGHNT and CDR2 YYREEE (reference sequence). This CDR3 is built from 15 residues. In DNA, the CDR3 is TGTGCCAGCAGCTTCCCAGGGGGCTCTGGAAACACCATATATTTT. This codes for CASSFPGGSGNTIYF.

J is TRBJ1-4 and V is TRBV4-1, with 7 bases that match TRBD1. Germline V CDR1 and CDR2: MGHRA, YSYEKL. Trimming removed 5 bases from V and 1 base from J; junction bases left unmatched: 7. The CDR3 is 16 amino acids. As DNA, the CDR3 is TGCGCCAGCAGCTCCCGGACAGGCTTAACTAATGAAAAACTGTTTTTT. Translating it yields CASSSRTGLTNEKLFF.

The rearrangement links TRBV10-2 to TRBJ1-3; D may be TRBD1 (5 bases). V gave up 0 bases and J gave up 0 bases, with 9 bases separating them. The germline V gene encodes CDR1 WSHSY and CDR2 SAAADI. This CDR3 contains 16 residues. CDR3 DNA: TGCGCCAGCAGTGAGTCAGGGGCGTACTCTGGAAACACCATATATTTT. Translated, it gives CASSESGAYSGNTIYF.

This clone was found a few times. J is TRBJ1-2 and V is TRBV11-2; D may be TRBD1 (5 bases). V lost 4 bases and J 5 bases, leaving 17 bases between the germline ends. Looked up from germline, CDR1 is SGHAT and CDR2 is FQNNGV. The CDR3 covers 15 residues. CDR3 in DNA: TGTGCCAGCAGCTCAGTACGGGGGACGGTTTATGGCTACACCTTC. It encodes CASSSVRGTVYGYTF.

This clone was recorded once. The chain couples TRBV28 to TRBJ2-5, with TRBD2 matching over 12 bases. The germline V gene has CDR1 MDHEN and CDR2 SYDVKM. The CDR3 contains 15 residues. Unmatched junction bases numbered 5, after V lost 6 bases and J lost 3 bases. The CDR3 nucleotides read TGTGCCAGCAGCCCTGGACTAGCGGGAAAAGAGACCCAGTACTTC. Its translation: CASSPGLAGKETQYF. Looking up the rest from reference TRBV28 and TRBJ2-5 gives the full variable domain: DVKVTQSSRYLVKRTGEKVFLECVQDMDHENMFWYRQDPGLGLRLIYFSYDVKMKEKGDIPEGYSVSREKKERFSLILESASTNQTSMYLCASSPGLAGKETQYFGPGTRLLVL.

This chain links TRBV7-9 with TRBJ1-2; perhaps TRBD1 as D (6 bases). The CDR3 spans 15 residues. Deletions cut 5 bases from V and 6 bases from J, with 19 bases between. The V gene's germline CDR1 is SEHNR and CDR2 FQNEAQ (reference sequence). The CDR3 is CASSPQGPAADGYTF. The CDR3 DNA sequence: TGTGCCAGCAGCCCACAGGGTCCAGCGGCGGATGGCTACACCTTC.

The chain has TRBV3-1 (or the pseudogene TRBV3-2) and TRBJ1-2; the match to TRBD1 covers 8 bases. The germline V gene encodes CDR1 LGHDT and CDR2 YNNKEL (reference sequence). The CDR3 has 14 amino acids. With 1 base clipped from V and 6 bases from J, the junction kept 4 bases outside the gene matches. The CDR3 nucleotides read TGTGCCAGCAGCCAAGCAACAGGGGGAAATGGCTACACCTTC. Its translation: CASSQATGGNGYTF.

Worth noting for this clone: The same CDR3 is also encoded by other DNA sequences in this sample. The CDR3 nucleotides are TGTGCCAGCAGCTATAATAGCAATCAGCCCCAGCATTTT. It is translated as CASSYNSNQPQHF. The chain is built from TRBV11-2 and TRBJ1-5; D is uncertain. The germline V gene has CDR1 SGHAT and CDR2 FQNNGV. This CDR3 region has 13 residues. V was shortened by 4 bases and J by 0 bases, with 4 bases between the two germline ends.

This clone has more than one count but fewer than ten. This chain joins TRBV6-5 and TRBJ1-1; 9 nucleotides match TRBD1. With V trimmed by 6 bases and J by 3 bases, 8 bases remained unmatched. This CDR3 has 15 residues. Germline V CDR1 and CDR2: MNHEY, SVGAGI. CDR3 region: CASSNTGGADTEAFF. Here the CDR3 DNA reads TGTGCCAGCAGCAATACAGGGGGCGCGGACACTGAAGCTTTCTTT.

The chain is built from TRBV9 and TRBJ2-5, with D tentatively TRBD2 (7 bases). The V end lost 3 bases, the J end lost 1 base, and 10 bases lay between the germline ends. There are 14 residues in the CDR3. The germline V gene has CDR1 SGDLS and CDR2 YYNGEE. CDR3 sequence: CASSGGGPQETQYF. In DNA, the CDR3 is TGTGCCAGCAGCGGGGGGGGGCCCCAAGAGACCCAGTACTTC.

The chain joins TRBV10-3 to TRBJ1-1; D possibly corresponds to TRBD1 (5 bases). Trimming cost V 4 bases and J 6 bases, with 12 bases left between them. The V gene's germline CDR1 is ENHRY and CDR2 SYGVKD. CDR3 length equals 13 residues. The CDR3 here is CAISARAEAEAFF. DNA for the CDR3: TGTGCCATCAGTGCCAGGGCAGAGGCTGAAGCTTTCTTT.

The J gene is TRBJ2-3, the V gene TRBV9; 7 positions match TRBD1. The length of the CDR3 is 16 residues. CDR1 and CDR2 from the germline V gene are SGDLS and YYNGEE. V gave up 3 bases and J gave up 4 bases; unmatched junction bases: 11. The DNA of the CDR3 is TGTGCCAGCAGCGGAACGACAGGGATTCAGGCAGATACGCAGTATTTT. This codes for CASSGTTGIQADTQYF. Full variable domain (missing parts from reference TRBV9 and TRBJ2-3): DSGVTQTPKHLITATGQRVTLRCSPRSGDLSVYWYQQSLDQGLQFLIQYYNGEERAKGNILERFSAQQFPDLHSELNLSSLELGDSALYFCASSGTTGIQADTQYFGPGTRLTVL.

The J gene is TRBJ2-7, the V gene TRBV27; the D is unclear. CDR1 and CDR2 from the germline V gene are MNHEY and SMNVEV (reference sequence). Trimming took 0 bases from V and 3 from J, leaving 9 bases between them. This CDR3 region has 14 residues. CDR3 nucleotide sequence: TGTGCCAGCAGTTTATCGTCAGGCTTCTACGAGCAGTACTTC. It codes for CASSLSSGFYEQYF.

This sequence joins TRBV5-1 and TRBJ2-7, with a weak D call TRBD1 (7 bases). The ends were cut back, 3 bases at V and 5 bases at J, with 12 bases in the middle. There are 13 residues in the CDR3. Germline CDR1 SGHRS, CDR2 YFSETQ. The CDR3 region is CASSWGRGDEQYF. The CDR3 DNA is TGCGCCAGCAGCTGGGGCAGGGGGGACGAGCAGTACTTC.